These 15 T cell receptor beta chains originate from one sample sequenced in a study of blood T cell repertoires in COVID-19. The repertoire was sequenced with immunoSEQ multiplex PCR; TCRdb's copy has only in-frame clones and lacks some. The sample shows about 220,000 clones, about 90% of them seen only once. Sequences were obtained from PBMCs or T cells enriched from blood (not recorded which). All receptors come from a woman aged 50 to 60 with acute COVID-19.

The V call is TRBV28, the J call TRBJ2-2; 8 bases match TRBD2. Germline CDR1 MDHEN, CDR2 SYDVKM. V lost 4 bases to trimming and J lost 5 bases; unmatched junction nucleotides: 9. The CDR3 consists of 16 residues. The CDR3 here is CASSSTSGRGTGELFF. In nucleotides, the CDR3 is TGTGCCAGCAGTTCCACCAGCGGGAGAGGGACCGGGGAGCTGTTTTTT.

The chain links TRBV18 to TRBJ2-3; a weak D match, TRBD1 (5 bases). Trimming cost V 4 bases and J 2 bases, with 13 bases left between them. Germline V lookup: CDR1 KGHSH, CDR2 LQKENI. CDR3 length: 15 residues. The chain's CDR3 is CASSQNKGHTDTQYF. The CDR3 DNA is TGTGCCAGCTCACAAAATAAGGGGCACACAGATACGCAGTATTTT.

The rearrangement joins TRBV7-9 to TRBJ2-5; no clear D. Trimming took off 3 bases at V and 2 bases at J, with 10 bases between the two ends. The germline gives CDR1 SEHNR, CDR2 FQNEAQ (reference sequence). This CDR3 has 14 residues. Here the CDR3 reads CASSLWRQQETQYF. Here the CDR3 DNA reads TGTGCCAGCAGCTTGTGGCGACAACAAGAGACCCAGTACTTC.

V is TRBV10-3 and J is TRBJ2-1; 9 bases match TRBD2. The CDR3 has 16 amino acids. From germline, CDR1 is ENHRY and CDR2 SYGVKD. J lost 6 bases, V lost 0 bases, and 6 bases had no gene match. CDR3 bases: TGTGCCATCAGTGAGTCAGGGCTAGCGGGACCCAATGAGCAGTTCTTC. Protein sequence: CAISESGLAGPNEQFF.

The chain joins TRBV7-8 to TRBJ2-1; 15 nucleotides match TRBD2. The CDR3 contains 16 residues. V dropped 7 bases and J dropped 8; count of bases not matched to a gene: 9. Germline V lookup: CDR1 SGHVS, CDR2 FQNEAQ. CDR3 amino acids: CASTLSGTSGRHEQFF. The DNA of the CDR3 is TGTGCCAGCACCCTAAGCGGGACTAGCGGGAGGCATGAGCAGTTCTTC. The whole variable domain, remainder taken from reference TRBV7-8 and TRBJ2-1, is GAGVSQSPRYKVAKRGQDVALRCDPISGHVSLFWYQQALGQGPEFLTYFQNEAQLDKSGLPSDRFFAERPEGSVSTLKIQRTQQEDSAVYLCASTLSGTSGRHEQFFGPGTRLTVL.

This chain uses TRBV7-8 with TRBJ2-2; a possible D gene is TRBD1 (6 bases). The germline CDR1 and CDR2 sequences are SGHVS and FQNEAQ. Trimming removed 1 base at V and 4 bases at J, with 13 bases between. The CDR3 has 16 residues. The CDR3 region has the DNA TGTGCCAGCAGCTTAGTCGCAGGGGCGGGCACCGGGGAGCTGTTTTTT. Its protein is CASSLVAGAGTGELFF.

The V call is TRBV28, the J call TRBJ1-1; possible D gene TRBD1, 6 bases. Between the trimmed V and J ends, which lost 5 bases and 0 bases, there was a span of 10 bases. This CDR3 has 14 amino acids. The germline CDR1 and CDR2 sequences are MDHEN and SYDVKM. The CDR3 spells CASSNRAMNTEAFF. The CDR3 coding sequence is TGTGCCAGCAGTAACAGGGCCATGAACACTGAAGCTTTCTTT.

The rearrangement uses TRBV4-1 and TRBJ2-1, with a weak D call TRBD1 (6 bases). The CDR3 covers 16 residues. The V end was cut by 1 base, the J end by 9 bases, with 19 bases between. Germline assignment: CDR1 MGHRA and CDR2 YSYEKL. CDR3 coding DNA: TGCGCCAGCAGCCAAGGGCCGGGACAAATGGACCCTGAGCAGTTCTTC. Translation gives CASSQGPGQMDPEQFF.

The chain recombines TRBV30 with TRBJ2-7; 8 nucleotides agree with TRBD1. CDR1 is GTSNPN, CDR2 SVGIG, per germline (reference sequence). After removal of 6 bases from V and 5 bases from J, the junction contained 6 bases not matched to a gene. CDR3 length equals 12 residues. CDR3 sequence reads: CACLDRVNEQYF. CDR3 coding DNA: TGTGCCTGTTTGGACAGGGTCAACGAGCAGTACTTC.

The chain employs TRBV7-2 and TRBJ2-5; a possible D gene is TRBD1 (6 bases). Deletions cut 4 bases from V and 4 bases from J, with 16 bases between. CDR1 SGHTA and CDR2 FQGNSA come from the germline V gene. The CDR3 is 15 residues long. In DNA form, the CDR3 reads TGTGCCAGCAGCTCCCCCCAGGGGCCAGGAGAGACCCAGTACTTC. Translation: CASSSPQGPGETQYF.

The V and J genes are TRBV18 and TRBJ2-5; possible D gene TRBD2, 7 bases. This CDR3 has 17 amino acids. V was trimmed by 6 bases and J by 4 bases, leaving 24 bases between them. CDR1 is KGHSH and CDR2 is LQKENI in the germline V gene. Written as DNA, the CDR3 is TGTGCCAGCTCCCTTCGCGGGGGCCGGGGAGGTGGAGAGACCCAGTACTTC. Its protein is CASSLRGGRGGGETQYF. Full variable domain (outside the CDR3, taken from reference TRBV18 and TRBJ2-5): NAGVMQNPRHLVRRRGQEARLRCSPMKGHSHVYWYRQLPEEGLKFMVYLQKENIIDESGMPKERFSAEFPKEGPSILRIQQVVRGDSAAYFCASSLRGGRGGGETQYFGPGTRLLVL.

This clone was found once. The chain is built from TRBV27 and TRBJ2-1; tentatively, D is TRBD2 (6 bases). Germline CDR1 MNHEY, CDR2 SMNVEV (reference sequence). There are 14 residues in the CDR3. V lost 7 bases and J 4 bases, leaving 14 bases between the germline ends. The CDR3 DNA reads TGTGCCAGCAAACGACAAGGGACTTACAATGAGCAGTTCTTC. Translation: CASKRQGTYNEQFF.

The V gene is TRBV4-3, the J gene TRBJ1-2; D might be TRBD1 (5 bases). CDR3 length: 15 residues. CDR1 LGHNA and CDR2 YSLEER come from the germline V gene. V shed 2 bases and J shed 2 bases, with 12 bases lying between them. DNA of the CDR3: TGCGCCAGCAGCCAAAGTTACCAGGGAAACTATGGCTACACCTTC. Its translation: CASSQSYQGNYGYTF.

The J gene is TRBJ1-2, the V gene TRBV27; 8 bases agree with TRBD1. This CDR3 has 17 residues. CDR1 is MNHEY, CDR2 SMNVEV, per germline (reference sequence). Trimming removed 0 bases from V and 4 bases from J; junction bases left unmatched: 10. CDR3 amino acids: CASSLSGTGRGTYGYTF. As DNA, the CDR3 is TGTGCCAGCAGTTTATCGGGGACAGGTCGAGGAACCTATGGCTACACCTTC.

The J gene is TRBJ2-1, the V gene TRBV19; 9 positions match TRBD2. CDR1 and CDR2 from the germline V gene are LNHDA and SQIVND (reference sequence). There are 16 residues in the CDR3. V lost 3 bases to trimming and J lost 3 bases; unmatched junction nucleotides: 6. The DNA of the CDR3 is TGTGCCAGTAGTATCGGGCTAGCGGGATACTACAATGAGCAGTTCTTC. Its translation: CASSIGLAGYYNEQFF.